This T cell receptor (beta chain) was obtained from a study of cytomegalovirus exposure and HLA in healthy donors (dated by TCRdb to about 2017). At the level of the whole study: In an earlier analysis of approximately 640 of the donors, 276 Gb of sequence data and roughly 100 million unique TCR beta sequences from 180 million or so T cells were reported. An early release that covered fewer than 750 HLA-typed donors contained approximately 300 gigabases of sequencing data and about 84 million unique TCR sequences. The genetic ancestry cluster associated with self-reported Caucasian donors included over 65% of the 300 to 400 genotyped donors. The study aimed to test whether signatures of past pathogen exposure could be identified by cataloging public T cell receptors. The study profiled the T cell repertoires of 666 subjects by immunosequencing and related them to cytomegalovirus serostatus. In addition to the first cohort of around 670 subjects, a separate validation cohort of about 120 different subjects was used. High-throughput TCR immunosequencing, statistical association of individual TCRs with disease status, and machine learning were combined to predict cytomegalovirus infection status. A later analysis re-examined previously published TCR beta repertoires from just over 650 donors and added high-resolution HLA genotyping to investigate patterns of TCR occurrence. The later analysis used no new phenotypic data to find candidate immune exposures, relying instead on TCR beta sequences and their occurrence across donors. An earlier analysis of several hundred of the donors applied high-throughput TCR beta sequencing to assess whether each TCR beta V gene segment acted as functional or pseudogenic. Alongside the repertoire data, information on donor age, sex, ethnicity and CMV serostatus was compiled. In a later genetic analysis, genome-wide SNP genotypes for about 65% of the 666 donors were used, and that subset was treated as a discovery cohort. Every repertoire in the discovery cohort had been generated on one and the same sequencing platform. HLA typing included class I and class II loci at four-digit resolution. The number of typed donors differed by locus: roughly 629-640 for A, B, C, DRB1 and DQB1; approximately 540 for DQA1; over 600 for DPA1; and roughly 490 for DPB1. Roughly 5 DR-DQ haplotypes were handled as single units for association and clustering because linkage in the cohort was strong. Across under 500 genotyped donors of the cohort, an average of about 240,000 unique TCR beta nucleotide sequences per donor were sequenced, and 15% to 20% of those sequences were non-productive.

The library was made by the immunoSEQ multiplex PCR assay. For the multiplex PCR, a mixture combining 60 forward primers for TCR Vbeta segments and 13 reverse primers for TCR Jbeta segments was used. The CDR3 region of rearranged TCR beta genes was amplified from genomic DNA with a multiplex PCR assay. The amplified TCR beta libraries were sequenced on the Illumina HiSeq System as 87-base-pair reads. On the authors' methods: Across the 700 or so repertoires, a later analysis counted tens of millions of unique TCR beta chains, around 11 million of which were shared by at least two donors. Raw reads were error-corrected and collapsed into unique sequences by a nearest-neighbor algorithm in which closely related sequences were merged to remove PCR and sequencing errors. V, D and J gene segments were assigned by aligning CDR3 sequences to IMGT reference sequences. For a sequence to be retained, at least a six-nucleotide match to both a V gene segment and a J gene segment was required. A rearrangement counted as productive if the CDR3 had no stop codons and remained in frame with V and J, and every other rearrangement counted as non-productive. CDR3 was defined according to IMGT convention as the region running from the second conserved V-encoded cysteine to the conserved J-encoded phenylalanine. The earlier analysis of roughly 590 of the donors excluded sequences that lacked an unambiguous match to a single V gene segment. An earlier analysis of 587 of the donors called V segments functional above 56.7% productive rearrangements and segregating when the between-donor standard deviation exceeded 5%. A statistical classification framework was developed to diagnose cytomegalovirus status using the catalog of TCR beta chain sequences. A later analysis assigned V and J genes by comparing TCR nucleotide sequences with IMGT/GENE-DB human TR gene sequences. Using the TCRdist pipeline, a later analysis assigned CDR3 sequences along with most-parsimonious VDJ recombination scenarios. In a later analysis, each TCR beta chain was defined by its CDR3 amino acid sequence together with its V-gene family, and reads without a unique V-gene family were excluded. A later analysis removed 500 to 600 highly shared, low-generation-probability nucleotide sequences to deal with suspected cross-contamination and a sequencing artifact. A later analysis calculated a clonal expansion index for each public chain from normalized within-repertoire ranks of inferred template counts. Generation probabilities in a later analysis came from a VDJ recombination model fitted to out-of-frame rearrangements, and those results were checked against IGoR. In a later analysis, TCR-TCR, TCR-HLA and TCR-CMV co-occurrence was scored with hypergeometric tests, and a repertoire-size bias correction was applied to TCR pairs. To estimate false discovery rates, a later analysis permuted the HLA or CMV assignments 20 times. A later analysis grouped co-occurring TCRs with DBSCAN, adding TCRdist sequence similarity when clustering within HLA-allele-positive subsets. Repertoires with fewer than 30,000 or more than 120,000 public chains were left out of co-occurrence clustering, as were roughly five repertoires with anomalous nucleotide sharing. TCRdb obtained this table from immuneACCESS and retained in-frame rearrangements with V and J assigned. These tables miss some clones; where compared with another copy, unresolved V genes account for less than half of the shortfall, and the remainder is unexplained. D and trimming come from the DNA, and the V and J calls and clone size come from that table. Counted in this sample were more than 95,000 clones; over 70% of them appeared once. Of the sample, about 8.3% falls within the top ten clones.

What the authors observed across the whole study: The cohort was sequenced for TCR beta chains only, and without alpha or paired-chain data the features that could be detected were limited. CMV serostatus was the only immune exposure information available for the cohort. Specific HLA alleles were associated with over 15,000 TCR beta sequences at a false discovery rate of 0.05 in a later analysis. The authors suggested that the approach could potentially be generalized to other disease states and immunological phenotypes. Correlated functional status among segregating V segments might reflect linkage disequilibrium, but an unknown experimental factor could not be ruled out. Because HLA typing was missing for some donors at each locus, association tests included only the typed subset. The classifier was reported to diagnose cytomegalovirus status with high specificity and sensitivity in both the original and validation cohorts. A further reported finding was that TCR beta sequences accurately predicted the HLA-A and HLA-B alleles for most subjects in the first cohort. A cluster of highly shared sequence variants was judged likely to be a technical artifact of the sequencing pipeline. According to a later genetic analysis, donors in an Asian-associated ancestry cluster had fewer N-insertions in productive TCRs than the roughly 700-donor mean. The study listed approximately 160 TCR beta chains as associated with cytomegalovirus. Roughly uniform sequencing depth across donors was assumed in presence/absence analyses, although this assumption may not hold. When HLA alleles, especially DR and DQ, strongly co-occurred, attributing TCR associations to individual alleles was difficult. In an earlier analysis of approximately 600 of the donors, most TCR beta V segments were observed in productive rearrangements about 90% or about 30% of the time, broadly matching IMGT annotations. Most CMV-associated TCR beta chains appeared to be HLA-restricted in a later analysis, and the HLA associations seemed to be driven largely by CMV exposure. The 87-base-pair reads could not distinguish some IMGT-functional V segments, including TRBV6-2 and TRBV6-3, so those segments were excluded. Because counts were too low, about 18 rarely observed V segments, including chromosome 9 orphons, were left out of the earlier analysis of 500 to 650 of the donors. In a later analysis, the rate of TCR association differed among HLA loci, with DRB1 alleles having the most associated TCRs and HLA-C alleles having the fewest. In vitro tests confirmed that a few of the cytomegalovirus-associated TCR beta chains recognize cytomegalovirus antigens. A later analysis found that HLA-associated TCR beta chains were more clonally expanded and had lower generation probabilities than equally common non-associated chains. While some public TCRs were present in many individuals, most TCR sequences turned up only very rarely across donors. In a later genetic analysis, a missense DCLRE1C variant was associated with V-gene and J-gene trimming of TCR beta chains, and the association was replicated in an independent cohort. In a later analysis, several top co-occurrence clusters were reported to appear linked to parvovirus B19, influenza, CMV and Epstein-Barr virus.

The cohort comprised more than 550 healthy bone marrow donors. At the time of sampling, all cohort members were nominally healthy, though unrecorded immune exposures were likely present. The donor was CMV seropositive and was included in the group of almost 300 seropositive cohort members. A peripheral blood sample was collected from each donor, and TCR beta sequencing was performed on peripheral blood mononuclear cells. The Qiagen DNeasy Blood Extraction Kit was used to extract genomic DNA from the blood cell samples. Its CDR3 holds 12 amino acids, cysteine through phenylalanine. Here the CDR3 DNA is all that survives: 36 bases in frame from base 1. As encoded in the germline V gene, CDR1 is SGHRS while CDR2 is YFSETQ. At the junction V is shortened by 5 bases and J by 8 bases, with 13 bases in between. On this clone: The antigen this receptor binds is unknown. No quality values exist for individual bases; no much larger clone is one base distant.

The rearranged segments are TRBV5-1 and TRBJ1-2; no D segment can be confidently identified. This sequence originates from a woman aged 45-60 years in good health and CMV-seropositive. Sequences were obtained from PBMCs. The DNA is as follows: TGCGCCAGCAGAGGGTCCGGAGGAGGCTACACCTTC. Its translation is CASRGSGGGYTF.